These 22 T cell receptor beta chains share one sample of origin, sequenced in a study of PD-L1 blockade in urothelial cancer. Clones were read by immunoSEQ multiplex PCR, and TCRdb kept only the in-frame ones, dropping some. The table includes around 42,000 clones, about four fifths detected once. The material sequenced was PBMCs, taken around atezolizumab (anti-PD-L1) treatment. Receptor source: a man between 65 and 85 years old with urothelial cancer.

Here the CDR3 DNA reads TGTGCCAGCAGACAACAGGGGGCTCGCGGGAACACTGAAGCTTTCTTT. This translates into CASRQQGARGNTEAFF. The rearrangement links TRBV28 to TRBJ1-1; 9 bases fit TRBD1. The V and J ends lost 6 bases and 1 base, in that order; junction bases with no gene match: 9. This CDR3 is 16 amino acids long. Germline-derived CDR1 and CDR2 are MDHEN and SYDVKM. Variable domain in full (rest from reference TRBV28 and TRBJ1-1): DVKVTQSSRYLVKRTGEKVFLECVQDMDHENMFWYRQDPGLGLRLIYFSYDVKMKEKGDIPEGYSVSREKKERFSLILESASTNQTSMYLCASRQQGARGNTEAFFGQGTRLTVV.

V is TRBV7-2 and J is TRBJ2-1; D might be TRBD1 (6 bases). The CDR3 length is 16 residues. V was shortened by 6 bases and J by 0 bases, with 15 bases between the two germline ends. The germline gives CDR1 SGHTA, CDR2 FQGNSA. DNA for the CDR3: TGTGCCAGCAGTCCTCAGGGGCGGGCCTCCTACAATGAGCAGTTCTTC. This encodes CASSPQGRASYNEQFF.

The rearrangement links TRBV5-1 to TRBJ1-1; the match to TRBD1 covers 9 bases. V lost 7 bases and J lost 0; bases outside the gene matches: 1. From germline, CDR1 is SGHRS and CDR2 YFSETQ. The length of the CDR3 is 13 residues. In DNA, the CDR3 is TGCGCCAGCGGGGACAGGGTGAACACTGAAGCTTTCTTT. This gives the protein CASGDRVNTEAFF.

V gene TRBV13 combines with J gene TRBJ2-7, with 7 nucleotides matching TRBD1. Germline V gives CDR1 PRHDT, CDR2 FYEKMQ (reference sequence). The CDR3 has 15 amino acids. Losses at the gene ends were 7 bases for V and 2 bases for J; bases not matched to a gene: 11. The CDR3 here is CASKSSTGTAYEQYF. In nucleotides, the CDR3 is TGTGCCAGCAAGTCCTCGACAGGGACGGCCTACGAGCAGTACTTC.

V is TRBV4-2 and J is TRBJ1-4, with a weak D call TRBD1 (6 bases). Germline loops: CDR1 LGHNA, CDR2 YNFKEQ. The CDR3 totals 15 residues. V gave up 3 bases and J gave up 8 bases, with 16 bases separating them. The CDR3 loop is CASSQTRTDGEKLFF. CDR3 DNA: TGTGCCAGCAGCCAGACCAGGACAGATGGAGAAAAACTGTTTTTT.

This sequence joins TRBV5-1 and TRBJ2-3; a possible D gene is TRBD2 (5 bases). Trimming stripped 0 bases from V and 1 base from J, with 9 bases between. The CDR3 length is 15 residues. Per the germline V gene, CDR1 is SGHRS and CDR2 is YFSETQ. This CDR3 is CASSLEPRGTDTQYF. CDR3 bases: TGCGCCAGCAGCTTGGAACCGAGGGGCACAGATACGCAGTATTTT.

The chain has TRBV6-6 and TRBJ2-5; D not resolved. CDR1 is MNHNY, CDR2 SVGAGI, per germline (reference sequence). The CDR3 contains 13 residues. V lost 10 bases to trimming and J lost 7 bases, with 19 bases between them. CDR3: CATLLGDEGTQYF. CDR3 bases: TGTGCCACTCTACTGGGCGACGAAGGGACCCAGTACTTC.

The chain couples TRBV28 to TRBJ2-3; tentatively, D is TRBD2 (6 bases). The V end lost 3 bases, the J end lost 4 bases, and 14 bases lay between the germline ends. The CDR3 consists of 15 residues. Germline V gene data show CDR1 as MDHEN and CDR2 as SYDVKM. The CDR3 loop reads CASSFSDGRADTQYF. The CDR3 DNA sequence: TGTGCCAGCAGTTTTTCTGACGGGAGAGCAGATACGCAGTATTTT.

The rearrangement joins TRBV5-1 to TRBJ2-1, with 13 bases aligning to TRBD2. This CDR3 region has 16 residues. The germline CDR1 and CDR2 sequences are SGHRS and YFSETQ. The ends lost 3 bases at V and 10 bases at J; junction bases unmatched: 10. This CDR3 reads CASSSTTSGRAGEQFF. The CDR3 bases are TGCGCCAGCAGCTCCACCACTAGCGGGAGGGCTGGGGAGCAGTTCTTC.

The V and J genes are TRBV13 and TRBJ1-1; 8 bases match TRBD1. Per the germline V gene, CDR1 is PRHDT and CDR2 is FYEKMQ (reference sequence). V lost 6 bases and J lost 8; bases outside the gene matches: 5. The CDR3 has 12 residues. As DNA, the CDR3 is TGTGCCAGCAGTCCGGACAGGGTAGAAGCTTTCTTT. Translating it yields CASSPDRVEAFF. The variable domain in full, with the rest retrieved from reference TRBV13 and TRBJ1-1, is AAGVIQSPRHLIKEKRETATLKCYPIPRHDTVYWYQQGPGQDPQFLISFYEKMQSDKGSIPDRFSAQQFSDYHSELNMSSLELGDSALYFCASSPDRVEAFFGQGTRLTVV.

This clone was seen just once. The CDR3 DNA is TGTGCCAGTAGTATGCAAGCGGAAGCTAACTATGGCTACACCTTC. Its protein product is CASSMQAEANYGYTF. The chain employs TRBV19 and TRBJ1-2; D remains ambiguous. CDR3 length equals 15 residues. With 3 bases removed from V and 0 bases from J, the gap between germline ends came to 11 bases. CDR1 and CDR2 (germline): LNHDA, SQIVND (reference sequence).

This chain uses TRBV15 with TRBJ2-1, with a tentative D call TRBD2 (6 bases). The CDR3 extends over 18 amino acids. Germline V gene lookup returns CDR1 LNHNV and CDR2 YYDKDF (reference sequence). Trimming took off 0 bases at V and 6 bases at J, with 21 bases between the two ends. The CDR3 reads CATSRDMKRRGWGNEQFF. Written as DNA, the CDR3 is TGTGCCACCAGCAGAGATATGAAGAGGAGGGGATGGGGCAATGAGCAGTTCTTC.

The CDR3 protein is CASSPQRGAYEQYF. CDR3 bases: TGTGCCAGCAGCCCACAGCGGGGGGCCTACGAGCAGTACTTC. V is TRBV7-2 and J is TRBJ2-7; 9 bases map to TRBD2. Germline V gives CDR1 SGHTA, CDR2 FQGNSA. The CDR3 loop spans 14 amino acids. The ends lost 5 bases at V and 2 bases at J; junction bases unmatched: 4.

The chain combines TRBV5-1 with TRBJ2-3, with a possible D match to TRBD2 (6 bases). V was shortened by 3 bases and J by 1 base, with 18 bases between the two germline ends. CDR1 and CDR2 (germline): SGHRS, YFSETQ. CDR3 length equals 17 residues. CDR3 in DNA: TGCGCCAGCAGCTGGAGACTAGAAATGGGAGGCACAGATACGCAGTATTTT. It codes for CASSWRLEMGGTDTQYF.

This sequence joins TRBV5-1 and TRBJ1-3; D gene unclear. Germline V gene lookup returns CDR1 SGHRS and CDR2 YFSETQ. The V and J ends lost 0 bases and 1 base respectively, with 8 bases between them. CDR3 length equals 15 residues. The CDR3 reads CASSLAYSSGNTIYF. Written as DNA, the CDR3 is TGCGCCAGCAGCTTGGCGTACAGTTCTGGAAACACCATATATTTT.

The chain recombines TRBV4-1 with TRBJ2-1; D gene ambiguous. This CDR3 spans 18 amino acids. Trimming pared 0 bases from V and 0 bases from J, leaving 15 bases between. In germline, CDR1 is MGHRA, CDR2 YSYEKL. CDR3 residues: CASSQDVAQASSYNEQFF. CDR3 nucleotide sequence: TGCGCCAGCAGCCAAGATGTCGCTCAGGCGAGCTCCTACAATGAGCAGTTCTTC.

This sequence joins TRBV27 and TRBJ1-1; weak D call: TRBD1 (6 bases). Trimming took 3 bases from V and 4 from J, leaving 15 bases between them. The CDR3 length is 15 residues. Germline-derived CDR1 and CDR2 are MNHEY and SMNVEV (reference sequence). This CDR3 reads CASSFRLQGATEAFF. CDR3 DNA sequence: TGTGCCAGCAGTTTCCGTTTACAGGGTGCCACTGAAGCTTTCTTT.

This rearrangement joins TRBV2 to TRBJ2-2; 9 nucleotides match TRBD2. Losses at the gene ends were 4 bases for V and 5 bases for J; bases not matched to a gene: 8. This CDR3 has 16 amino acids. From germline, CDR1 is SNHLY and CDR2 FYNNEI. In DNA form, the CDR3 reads TGTGCCAGCAGTGCTGGGCTAGCGGGAATGACCGGGGAGCTGTTTTTT. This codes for CASSAGLAGMTGELFF. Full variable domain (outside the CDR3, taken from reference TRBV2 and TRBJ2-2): EPEVTQTPSHQVTQMGQEVILRCVPISNHLYFYWYRQILGQKVEFLVSFYNNEISEKSEIFDDQFSVERPDGSNFTLKIRSTKLEDSAMYFCASSAGLAGMTGELFFGEGSRLTVL.

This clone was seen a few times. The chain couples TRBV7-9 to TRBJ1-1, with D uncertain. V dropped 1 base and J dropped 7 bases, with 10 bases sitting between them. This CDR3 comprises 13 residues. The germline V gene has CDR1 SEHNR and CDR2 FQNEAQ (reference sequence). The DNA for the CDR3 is TGTGCCAGCAGCTTAGGAGTCGGCGGTGAAGCTTTCTTT. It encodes CASSLGVGGEAFF.

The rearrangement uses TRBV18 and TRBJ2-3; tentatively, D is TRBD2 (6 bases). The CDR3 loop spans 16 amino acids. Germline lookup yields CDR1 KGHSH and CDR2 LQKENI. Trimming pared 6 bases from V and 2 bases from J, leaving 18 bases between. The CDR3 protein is CASSPISGIATDTQYF. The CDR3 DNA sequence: TGTGCCAGCTCTCCGATTAGCGGTATCGCCACAGATACGCAGTATTTT.

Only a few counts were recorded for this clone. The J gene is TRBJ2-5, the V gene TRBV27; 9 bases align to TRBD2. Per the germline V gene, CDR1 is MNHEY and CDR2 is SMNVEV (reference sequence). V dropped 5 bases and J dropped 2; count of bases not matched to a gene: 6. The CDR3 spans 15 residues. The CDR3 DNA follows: TGTGCCAGCAGTCCCCTGACTAGCGGTCAAGAGACCCAGTACTTC. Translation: CASSPLTSGQETQYF.

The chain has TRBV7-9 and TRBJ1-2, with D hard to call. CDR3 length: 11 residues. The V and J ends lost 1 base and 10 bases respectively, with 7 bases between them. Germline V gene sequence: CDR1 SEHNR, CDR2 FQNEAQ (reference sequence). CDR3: CASSLDTIYTF. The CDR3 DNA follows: TGTGCCAGCAGCTTAGACACGATCTACACCTTC.